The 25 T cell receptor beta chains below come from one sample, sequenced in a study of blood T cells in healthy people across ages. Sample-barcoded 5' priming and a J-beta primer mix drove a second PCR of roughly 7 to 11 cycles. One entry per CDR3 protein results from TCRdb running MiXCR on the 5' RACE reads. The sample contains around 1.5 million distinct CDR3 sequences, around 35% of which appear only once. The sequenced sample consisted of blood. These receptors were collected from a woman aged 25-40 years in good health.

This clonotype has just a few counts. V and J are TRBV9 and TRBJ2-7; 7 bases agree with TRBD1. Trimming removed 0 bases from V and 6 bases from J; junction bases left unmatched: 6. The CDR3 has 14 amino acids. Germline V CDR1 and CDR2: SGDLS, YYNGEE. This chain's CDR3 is CASSVGQGEVEQYF. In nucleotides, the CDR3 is TGTGCCAGCAGCGTAGGACAGGGCGAAGTCGAGCAGTACTTC.

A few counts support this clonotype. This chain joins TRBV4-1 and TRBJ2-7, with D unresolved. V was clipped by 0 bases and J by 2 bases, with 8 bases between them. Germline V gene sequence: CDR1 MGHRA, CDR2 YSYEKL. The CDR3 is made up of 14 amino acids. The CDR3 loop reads CASSQDAGPYEQYF. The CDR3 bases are TGCGCCAGCAGCCAAGACGCAGGACCCTACGAGCAGTACTTC.

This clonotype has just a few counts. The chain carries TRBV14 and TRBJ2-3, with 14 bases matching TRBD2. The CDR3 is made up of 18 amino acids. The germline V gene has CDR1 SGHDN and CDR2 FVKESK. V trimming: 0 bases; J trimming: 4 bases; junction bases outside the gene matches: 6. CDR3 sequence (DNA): TGTGCCAGCAGCCAAGATCGAGGGACTAGCGGGAGCCCAGATACGCAGTATTTT. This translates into CASSQDRGTSGSPDTQYF.

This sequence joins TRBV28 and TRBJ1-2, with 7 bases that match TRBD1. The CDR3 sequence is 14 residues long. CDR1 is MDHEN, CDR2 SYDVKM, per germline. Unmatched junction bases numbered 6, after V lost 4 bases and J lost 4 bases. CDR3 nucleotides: TGTGCCAGCAGTTCAGGGGGTCAACGCTATGGCTACACCTTC. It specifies CASSSGGQRYGYTF.

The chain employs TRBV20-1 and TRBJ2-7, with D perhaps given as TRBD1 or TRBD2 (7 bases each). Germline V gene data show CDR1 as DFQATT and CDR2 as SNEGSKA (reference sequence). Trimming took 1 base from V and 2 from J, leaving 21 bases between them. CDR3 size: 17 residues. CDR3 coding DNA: TGCAGTGCTAGAGCGAGGAGCGGGACAGTTTACGCCTACGAGCAGTACTTC. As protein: CSARARSGTVYAYEQYF.

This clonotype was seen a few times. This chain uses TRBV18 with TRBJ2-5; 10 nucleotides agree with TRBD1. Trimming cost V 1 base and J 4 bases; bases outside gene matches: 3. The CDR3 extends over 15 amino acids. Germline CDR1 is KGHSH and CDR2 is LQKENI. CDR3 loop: CASSPLRTGGETQYF. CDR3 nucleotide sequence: TGTGCCAGCTCACCACTCCGGACAGGGGGAGAGACCCAGTACTTC.

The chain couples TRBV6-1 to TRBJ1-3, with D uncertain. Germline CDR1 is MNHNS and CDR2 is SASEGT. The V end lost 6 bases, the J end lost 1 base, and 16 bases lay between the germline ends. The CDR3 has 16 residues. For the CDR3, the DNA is TGTGCCAGCAGAGGGTCCAGTGTACCGTCTGGAAACACCATATATTTT. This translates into CASRGSSVPSGNTIYF.

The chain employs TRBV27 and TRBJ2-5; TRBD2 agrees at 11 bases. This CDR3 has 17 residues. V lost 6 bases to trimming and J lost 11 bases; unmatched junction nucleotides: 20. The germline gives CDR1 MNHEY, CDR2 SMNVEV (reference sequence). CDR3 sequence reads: CASSVGGSGGAYNEQYF. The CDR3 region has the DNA TGTGCCAGCAGCGTAGGGGGTAGCGGGGGGGCCTACAATGAGCAGTACTTC.

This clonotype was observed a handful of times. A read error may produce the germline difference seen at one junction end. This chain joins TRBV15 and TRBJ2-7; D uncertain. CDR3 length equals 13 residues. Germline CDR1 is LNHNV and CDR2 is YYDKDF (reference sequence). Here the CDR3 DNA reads TGTGTCACCAGCAGACCCGGACGCATCGAGCAGTACTTC. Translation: CVTSRPGRIEQYF. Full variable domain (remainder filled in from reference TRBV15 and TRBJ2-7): DAMVIQNPRYQVTQFGKPVTLSCSQTLNHNVMYWYQQKSSQAPKLLFHYYDKDFNNEADTPDNFQSRRPNTSFCFLDIRSPGLGDTAMYLCVTSRPGRIEQYFGPGTRLTVT.

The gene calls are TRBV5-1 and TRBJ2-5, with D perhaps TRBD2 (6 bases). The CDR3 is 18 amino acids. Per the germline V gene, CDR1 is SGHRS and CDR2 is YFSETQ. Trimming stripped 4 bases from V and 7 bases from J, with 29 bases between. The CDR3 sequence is CASSLTGTPGKPGGTQYF. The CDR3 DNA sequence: TGCGCCAGCAGCCTCACCGGGACTCCAGGCAAACCCGGGGGGACCCAGTACTTC.

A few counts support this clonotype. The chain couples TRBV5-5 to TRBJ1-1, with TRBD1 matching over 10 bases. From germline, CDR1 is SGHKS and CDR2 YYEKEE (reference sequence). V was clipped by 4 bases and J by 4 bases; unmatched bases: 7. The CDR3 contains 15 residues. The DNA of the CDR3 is TGTGCCAGCAGCACCAGGACAGGGGGGATCACTGAAGCTTTCTTT. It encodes CASSTRTGGITEAFF. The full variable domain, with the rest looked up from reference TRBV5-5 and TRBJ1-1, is DAGVTQSPTHLIKTRGQQVTLRCSPISGHKSVSWYQQVLGQGPQFIFQYYEKEERGRGNFPDRFSARQFPNYSSELNVNALLLGDSALYLCASSTRTGGITEAFFGQGTRLTVV.

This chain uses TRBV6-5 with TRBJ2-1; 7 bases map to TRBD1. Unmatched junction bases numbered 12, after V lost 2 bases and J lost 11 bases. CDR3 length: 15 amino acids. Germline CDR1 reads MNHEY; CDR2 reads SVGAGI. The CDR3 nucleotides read TGTGCCAGCAGTTACGTAGGGGGCGCCTGGGATAAGCAGTTCTTC. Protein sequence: CASSYVGGAWDKQFF.

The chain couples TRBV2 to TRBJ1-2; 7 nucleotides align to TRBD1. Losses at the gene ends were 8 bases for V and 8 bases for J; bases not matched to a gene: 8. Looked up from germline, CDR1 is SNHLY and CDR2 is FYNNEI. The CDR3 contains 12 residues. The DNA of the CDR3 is TGTGCCAGCGAAGACAGGGAGGACGGCTACACCTTC. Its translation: CASEDREDGYTF.

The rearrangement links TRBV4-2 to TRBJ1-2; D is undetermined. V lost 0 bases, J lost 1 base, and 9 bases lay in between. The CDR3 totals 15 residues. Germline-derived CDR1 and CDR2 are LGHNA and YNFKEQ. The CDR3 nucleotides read TGTGCCAGCAGCCAAGAATCCTCAGTTAACTATGGCTACACCTTC. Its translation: CASSQESSVNYGYTF.

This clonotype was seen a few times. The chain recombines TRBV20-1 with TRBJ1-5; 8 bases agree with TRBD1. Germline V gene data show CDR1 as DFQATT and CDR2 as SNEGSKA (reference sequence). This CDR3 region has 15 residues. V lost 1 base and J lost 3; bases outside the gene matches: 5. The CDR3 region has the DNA TGCAGTGCTAGAGCCGGGACAGGAATCAATCAGCCCCAGCATTTT. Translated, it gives CSARAGTGINQPQHF.

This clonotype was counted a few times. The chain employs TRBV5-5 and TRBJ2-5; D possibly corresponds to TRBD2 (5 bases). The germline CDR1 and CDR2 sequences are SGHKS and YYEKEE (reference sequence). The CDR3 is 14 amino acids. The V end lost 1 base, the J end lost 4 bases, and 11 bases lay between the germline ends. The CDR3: CASSLRGLGETQYF. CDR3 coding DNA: TGTGCCAGCAGCTTGCGGGGTCTGGGAGAGACCCAGTACTTC.

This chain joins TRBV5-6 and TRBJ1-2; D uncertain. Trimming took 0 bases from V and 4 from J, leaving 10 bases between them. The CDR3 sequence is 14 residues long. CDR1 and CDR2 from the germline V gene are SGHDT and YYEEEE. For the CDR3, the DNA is TGTGCCAGCAGCTTGGGACGGATGTTCTATGGCTACACCTTC. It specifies CASSLGRMFYGYTF.

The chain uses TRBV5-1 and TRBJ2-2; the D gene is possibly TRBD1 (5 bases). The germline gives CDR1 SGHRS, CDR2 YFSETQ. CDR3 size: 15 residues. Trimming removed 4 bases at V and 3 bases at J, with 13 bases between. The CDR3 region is CASSLRQTYTGELFF. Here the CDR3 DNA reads TGCGCCAGCAGCCTGCGACAGACCTACACCGGGGAGCTGTTTTTT.

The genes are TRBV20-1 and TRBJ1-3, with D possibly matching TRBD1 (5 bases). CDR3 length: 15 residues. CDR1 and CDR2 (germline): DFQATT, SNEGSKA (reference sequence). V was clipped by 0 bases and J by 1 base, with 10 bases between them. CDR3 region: CSARDRRGSGNTIYF. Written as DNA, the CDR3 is TGCAGTGCTAGAGATCGGAGGGGTTCTGGAAACACCATATATTTT.

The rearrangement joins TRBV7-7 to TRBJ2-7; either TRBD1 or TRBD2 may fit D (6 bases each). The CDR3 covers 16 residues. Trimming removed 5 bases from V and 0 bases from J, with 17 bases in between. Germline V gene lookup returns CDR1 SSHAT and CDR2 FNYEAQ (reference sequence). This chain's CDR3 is CASSPLSGDFSYEQYF. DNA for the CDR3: TGTGCCAGCAGCCCCCTCTCAGGGGACTTCTCCTACGAGCAGTACTTC.

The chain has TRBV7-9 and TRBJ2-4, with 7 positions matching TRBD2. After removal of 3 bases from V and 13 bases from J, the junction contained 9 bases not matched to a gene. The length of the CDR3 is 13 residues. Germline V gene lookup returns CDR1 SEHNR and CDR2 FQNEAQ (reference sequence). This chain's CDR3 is CASSLGGTCGQYF. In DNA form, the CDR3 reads TGTGCCAGCAGCTTGGGAGGGACCTGCGGGCAGTACTTC.

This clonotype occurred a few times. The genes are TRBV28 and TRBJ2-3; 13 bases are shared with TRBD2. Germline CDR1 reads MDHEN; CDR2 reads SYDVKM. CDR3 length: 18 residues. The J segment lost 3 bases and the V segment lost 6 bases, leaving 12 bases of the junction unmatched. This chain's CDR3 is CASSPSRTSGRVTDTQYF. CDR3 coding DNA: TGTGCCAGCAGCCCAAGCCGGACTAGCGGGAGAGTAACAGATACGCAGTATTTT.

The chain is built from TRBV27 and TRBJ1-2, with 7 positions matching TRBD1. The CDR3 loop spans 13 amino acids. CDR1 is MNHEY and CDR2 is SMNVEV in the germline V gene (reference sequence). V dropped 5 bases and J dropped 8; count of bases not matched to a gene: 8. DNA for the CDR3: TGTGCCAGCAGTCGGGACAGCCGAAACGGCTACACCTTC. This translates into CASSRDSRNGYTF.

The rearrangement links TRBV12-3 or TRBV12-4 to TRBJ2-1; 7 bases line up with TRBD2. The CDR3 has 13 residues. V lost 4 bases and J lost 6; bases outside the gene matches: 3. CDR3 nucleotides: TGTGCCAGCAGTTACCCGGGGGGCAATGAGCAGTTCTTC. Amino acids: CASSYPGGNEQFF.

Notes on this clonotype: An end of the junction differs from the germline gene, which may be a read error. CDR3 sequence (DNA): TGTGCCAGCAGCCAAGGATTTGATATCACAGGTACGCAGTATTTT. Protein: CASSQGFDITGTQYF. The rearrangement uses TRBV3-1 and TRBJ2-3; D is perhaps TRBD1 (5 bases). In germline, CDR1 is LGHDT, CDR2 YNNKEL (reference sequence). The CDR3 is made up of 15 amino acids.